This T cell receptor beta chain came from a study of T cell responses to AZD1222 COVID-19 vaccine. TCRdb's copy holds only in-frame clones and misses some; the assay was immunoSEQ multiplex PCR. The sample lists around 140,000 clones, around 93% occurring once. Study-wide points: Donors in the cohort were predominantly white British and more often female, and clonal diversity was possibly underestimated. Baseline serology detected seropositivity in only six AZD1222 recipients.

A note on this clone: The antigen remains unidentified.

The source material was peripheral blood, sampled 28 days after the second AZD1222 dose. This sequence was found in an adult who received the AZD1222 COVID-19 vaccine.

This CDR3 is CASSIDAGQASSYEQYF. The CDR3 nucleotides are TGTGCCAGTAGTATAGACGCGGGACAGGCCAGCTCCTACGAGCAGTACTTC. The chain links TRBV19 to TRBJ2-7; 8 bases map to TRBD1. Per the germline V gene, CDR1 is LNHDA and CDR2 is SQIVND (reference sequence). The CDR3 loop spans 17 amino acids. Trimming at V came to 0 bases and at J to 0 bases, leaving 7 bases not matched to a gene.